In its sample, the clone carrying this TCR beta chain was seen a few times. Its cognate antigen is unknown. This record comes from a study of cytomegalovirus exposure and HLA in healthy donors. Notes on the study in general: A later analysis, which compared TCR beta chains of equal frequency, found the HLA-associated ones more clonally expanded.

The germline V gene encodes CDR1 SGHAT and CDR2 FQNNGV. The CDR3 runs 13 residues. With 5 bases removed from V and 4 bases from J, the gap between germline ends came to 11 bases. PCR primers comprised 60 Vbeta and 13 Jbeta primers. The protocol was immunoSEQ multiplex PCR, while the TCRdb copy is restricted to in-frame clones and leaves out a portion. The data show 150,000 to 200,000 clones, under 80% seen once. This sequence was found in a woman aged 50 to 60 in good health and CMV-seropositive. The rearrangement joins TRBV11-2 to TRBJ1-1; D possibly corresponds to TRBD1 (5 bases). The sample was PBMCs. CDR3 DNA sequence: TGTGCCAGCAGCCCCTCCGGGGGCACTGAAGCTTTCTTT. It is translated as CASSPSGGTEAFF. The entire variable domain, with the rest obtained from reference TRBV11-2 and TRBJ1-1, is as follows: EAGVAQSPRYKIIEKRQSVAFWCNPISGHATLYWYQQILGQGPKLLIQFQNNGVVDDSQLPKDRFSAERLKGVDSTLKIQPAKLEDSAVYLCASSPSGGTEAFFGQGTRLTVV.